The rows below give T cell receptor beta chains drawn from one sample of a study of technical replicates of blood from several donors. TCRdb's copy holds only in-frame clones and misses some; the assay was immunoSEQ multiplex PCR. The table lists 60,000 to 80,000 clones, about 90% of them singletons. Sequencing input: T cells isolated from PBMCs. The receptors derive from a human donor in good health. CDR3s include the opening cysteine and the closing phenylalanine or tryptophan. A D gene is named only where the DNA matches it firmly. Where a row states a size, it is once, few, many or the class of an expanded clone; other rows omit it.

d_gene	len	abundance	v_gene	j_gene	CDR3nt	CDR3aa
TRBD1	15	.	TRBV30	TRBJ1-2	TGTGCCTGGAGTGGGGACCGGGACAGATCCTATGGCTACACCTTC	CAWSGDRDRSYGYTF
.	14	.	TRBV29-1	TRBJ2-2	TGCAGCGTTGGGCCTCAGGCGAACACCGGGGAGCTGTTTTTT	CSVGPQANTGELFF
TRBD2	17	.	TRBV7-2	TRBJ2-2	TGTGCCAGCAGCCAAACACTAGCGGGGGGAAACACCGGGGAGCTGTTTTTT	CASSQTLAGGNTGELFF
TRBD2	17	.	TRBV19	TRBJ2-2	TGTGCCAGTAGTATAGGGCTTGCGGGGGGCTCGACCGGGGAGCTGTTTTTT	CASSIGLAGGSTGELFF
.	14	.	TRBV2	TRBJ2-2	TGTGCCAGGGCGGACTCTGCGAACACCGGGGAGCTGTTTTTT	CARADSANTGELFF
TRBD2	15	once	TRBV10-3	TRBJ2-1	TGTGCCATCAGTGATCGAAGCGGGACTTACAATGAGCAGTTCTTC	CAISDRSGTYNEQFF
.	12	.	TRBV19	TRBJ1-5	TGTGCCAGTAGTATTTCGGGTCAGCCCCAGCATTTT	CASSISGQPQHF
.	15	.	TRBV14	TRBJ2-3	TGTGCCAGCAGCCTCGTAGGAGGAGGGACAGATACGCAGTATTTT	CASSLVGGGTDTQYF
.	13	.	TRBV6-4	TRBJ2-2	TGTGCCAGCAGTGAGACAGACACCGGGGAGCTGTTTTTT	CASSETDTGELFF
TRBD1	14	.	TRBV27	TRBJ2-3	TGTGCCAGCAGTTTCGCAGGGGGTAGAGATACGCAGTATTTT	CASSFAGGRDTQYF
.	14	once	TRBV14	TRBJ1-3	TGTGCCAGCAGCCAAGACTTATCTGGAAACACCATATATTTT	CASSQDLSGNTIYF
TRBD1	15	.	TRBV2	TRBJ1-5	TGTGCCAGCAGAGGGACAGGGGGAAGCAATCAGCCCCAGCATTTT	CASRGTGGSNQPQHF
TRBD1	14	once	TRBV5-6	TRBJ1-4	TGTGCCAGCAGCACACTGACAGGGGGCTTGGAACTGTTTTTT	CASSTLTGGLELFF
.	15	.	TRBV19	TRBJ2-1	TGTGCCAGTAGTATATACAGTGACTCCTACAATGAGCAGTTCTTC	CASSIYSDSYNEQFF
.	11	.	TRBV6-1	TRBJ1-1	TGTGCCAGCAGACCCGGGTCGGAGGCTTTCTTT	CASRPGSEAFF
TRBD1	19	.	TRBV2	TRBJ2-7	TGTGCCAGCAGTCGAACTTCCGGGACAGGAGTCTCTAGCTCCTACGAGCAGTACTTC	CASSRTSGTGVSSSYEQYF
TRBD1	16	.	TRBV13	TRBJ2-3	TGTGCCAGCAGCTTAGGGGGGGACAGGGCGAGAGATACGCAGTATTTT	CASSLGGDRARDTQYF
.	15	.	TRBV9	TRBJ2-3	TGTGCCAGCAGCCCCCGACCCCCGCAGGGAGATACGCAGTATTTT	CASSPRPPQGDTQYF
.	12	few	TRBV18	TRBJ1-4	TGTGCCAGCTCATTTAGCGCAGAAGGACTGTTTTTT	CASSFSAEGLFF
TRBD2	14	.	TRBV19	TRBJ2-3	TGTGCCAGTAAACGGGAGGCTTCAGTAGATACGCAGTATTTT	CASKREASVDTQYF
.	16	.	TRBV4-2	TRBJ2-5	TGTGCCAGCAGCCAAGCGGGGTTACTAGACCAAGAGACCCAGTACTTC	CASSQAGLLDQETQYF
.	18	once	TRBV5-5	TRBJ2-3	TGTGCCAGCAGCCGGAAGCCGGGATTAGGTGTGAGCACAGATACGCAGTATTTT	CASSRKPGLGVSTDTQYF
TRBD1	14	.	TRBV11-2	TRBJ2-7	TGTGCCAGCATACCGGGGACAGAATCCTACGAGCAGTACTTC	CASIPGTESYEQYF
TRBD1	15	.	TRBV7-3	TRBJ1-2	TGTGCCAGCAGTTTACAGGGGGAGGAGGACTATGGCTACACCTTC	CASSLQGEEDYGYTF
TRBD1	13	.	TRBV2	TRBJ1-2	TGTGCCAGCACAGGGGGGACGGGCTATGGCTACACCTTC	CASTGGTGYGYTF
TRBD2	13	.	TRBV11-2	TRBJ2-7	TGTGCCAGCAGCTCTGGGGGGGACTACGAGCAGTACTTC	CASSSGGDYEQYF
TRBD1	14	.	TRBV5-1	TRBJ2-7	TGCGCCAGCAGCTTGTCCGGGACAGCCTACGAGCAGTACTTC	CASSLSGTAYEQYF
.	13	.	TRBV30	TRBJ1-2	TGTGCCTGGAGCGCGGCGGTTACGTTTGGCTACACCTTC	CAWSAAVTFGYTF
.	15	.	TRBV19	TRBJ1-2	TGTGCCAGTAATAATAAGAATCGGCAGGGTCACGGCTACACCTTC	CASNNKNRQGHGYTF
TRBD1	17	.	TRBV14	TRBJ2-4	TGTGCCAGCAGTCAAATAGACAGGGGGCTAGCCAAAAACATTCAGTACTTC	CASSQIDRGLAKNIQYF
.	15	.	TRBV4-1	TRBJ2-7	TGCGCCAGCAGCCGATCCGCGGGGCTCCCCTACGAGCAGTACTTC	CASSRSAGLPYEQYF
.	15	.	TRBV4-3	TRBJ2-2	TGCGCCAGCAGCCGGATCCTGGGGGCAGGCGGGGAGCTGTTTTTT	CASSRILGAGGELFF
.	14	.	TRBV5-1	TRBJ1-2	TGCGCCAGCAGCTTCCGGGGAGATTACTATGGCTACACCTTC	CASSFRGDYYGYTF
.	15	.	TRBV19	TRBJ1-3	TGTGCCAGCACCTGGGGAGTGGACTCTGGAAACACCATATATTTT	CASTWGVDSGNTIYF
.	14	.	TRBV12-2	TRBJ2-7	TGTGCAAGTCGCGTCGGGACTCCCGGGGACGAGCAGTACTTC	CASRVGTPGDEQYF
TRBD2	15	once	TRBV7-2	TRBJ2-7	TGTGCCAGCAGCTTAATGACTAGCGGGGGTTACGAGCAGTACTTC	CASSLMTSGGYEQYF
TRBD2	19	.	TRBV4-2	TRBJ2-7	TGTGCCAGCAGCCAAGATGTCACTAGCGGGTCTTCTAGCACCTACGAGCAGTACTTC	CASSQDVTSGSSSTYEQYF
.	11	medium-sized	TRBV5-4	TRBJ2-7	TGTGCCAGCGGCAACTCCTACGAGCAGTACTTC	CASGNSYEQYF
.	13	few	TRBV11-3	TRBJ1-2	TGTGCCAGCAGCGTAGGAGGAGGATATGGCTACACCTTC	CASSVGGGYGYTF
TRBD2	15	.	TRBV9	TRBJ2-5	TGTGCCAGCAGCGTGGACCCGGGACTAGCAAAGACCCAGTACTTC	CASSVDPGLAKTQYF
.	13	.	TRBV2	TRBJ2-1	TGTGCCAGCAGTGTCCGACTAGTCTATGAGCAGTTCTTC	CASSVRLVYEQFF
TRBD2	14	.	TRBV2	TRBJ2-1	TGTGCCAGCAGTGGGGTAGCGGGAGTAGGTGAGCAGTTCTTC	CASSGVAGVGEQFF
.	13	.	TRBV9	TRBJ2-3	TGTGCCAGCAGCGGGACTGGCACAGATACGCAGTATTTT	CASSGTGTDTQYF
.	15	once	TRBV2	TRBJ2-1	TGTGCCAGCAGGGACAGAACTAGTACCTCCAATGAGCAGTTCTTC	CASRDRTSTSNEQFF
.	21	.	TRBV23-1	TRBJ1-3	TGCGCCAGCAGTCACCGTCGGGGGGGCCAACCCATGAACGCGATTGGAAACACCATATATTTT	CASSHRRGGQPMNAIGNTIYF